Following are 28 T cell receptor beta chains from one sample sequenced in a study of blood T cells in healthy people across ages (dated by TCRdb to 2015 to 2017). The library was made by 5' RACE. The listed sequencing device is Illumina HiSeq 2500. The second PCR ran for about 6 to 12 cycles and used a J-beta primer mix along with a sample-barcoded 5' primer. TCRdb trimmed public reads at Q25 via fastp, called clones via MiXCR and kept in-frame beta chains. CDR3 protein sequences are deduplicated, and each keeps its most common genes and DNA. The sample table shows 1.5 million to 2 million distinct CDR3 sequences, and less than 50% are seen once. Less than 2.5% of the sample belongs to the ten largest clones. Input material: blood. These receptors were collected from a woman between 35 and 50 years old in good health.

A word on this clonotype: One end of the junction varies from germline; a read error may be responsible. The V call is TRBV4-3, the J call TRBJ2-4; 9 bases fit TRBD2. This CDR3 spans 17 amino acids. The germline gives CDR1 LGHNA, CDR2 YSLEER. The CDR3, as DNA: TGCGCCAGCAGCCAAGATCCTCGGACTAGCGACAAAAACATTCTGTACTTC. The encoded protein is CASSQDPRTSDKNILYF.

The genes are TRBV5-1 and TRBJ2-7; TRBD1 agrees at 7 bases. The J call may be mistaken, given a closer DNA end match to TRBJ2-5. The CDR3 extends over 14 amino acids. CDR1 is SGHRS, CDR2 YFSETQ, per germline. CDR3 sequence: CASSDTTGRETQYF. The CDR3 DNA reads TGCGCCAGCAGCGACACGACAGGGAGAGAGACCCAGTACTTC.

The chain is built from TRBV19 and TRBJ2-1, with TRBD2 identical over 10 bases. V was clipped by 6 bases and J by 7 bases; unmatched bases: 9. Germline values: CDR1 LNHDA, CDR2 SQIVND (reference sequence). This CDR3 spans 15 amino acids. The CDR3 protein is CASRSGGAPQNEQFF. DNA for the CDR3: TGTGCCAGTAGGAGCGGGGGGGCCCCCCAGAATGAGCAGTTCTTC.

The gene calls are TRBV6-5 and TRBJ2-3; TRBD1 or TRBD2 may be the D gene (5 bases each). The germline V and J ends were trimmed by 2 bases and 0 bases, with 12 bases remaining between them. This CDR3 region has 16 residues. Looked up from germline, CDR1 is MNHEY and CDR2 is SVGAGI. The CDR3 is CASSYMGTRSTDTQYF. In DNA form, the CDR3 reads TGTGCCAGCAGTTACATGGGGACCCGGAGCACAGATACGCAGTATTTT.

This chain uses TRBV6-2 or TRBV6-3 with TRBJ1-6, with a tentative D call TRBD1 (6 bases). V was shortened by 0 bases and J by 7 bases, with 10 bases between the two germline ends. Germline V gene lookup returns CDR1 MNHEY and CDR2 SVGEGT. The CDR3 is 15 amino acids. CDR3 region: CASSYSEQGNSPLHF. The CDR3 DNA follows: TGTGCCAGCAGTTACTCCGAACAGGGAAATTCACCCCTCCACTTT.

The chain couples TRBV6-2 or TRBV6-3 to TRBJ2-1; TRBD1 matches at 9 bases. Trimming removed 0 bases from V and 8 bases from J; junction bases left unmatched: 14. The CDR3 loop spans 18 amino acids. Germline V CDR1 and CDR2: MNHEY, SVGEGT. CDR3 in DNA: TGTGCCAGCAGTTACTCGTGGACAGGGGCCTCTCTTGGGTATGAGCAGTTCTTC. Translated, it gives CASSYSWTGASLGYEQFF.

The rearrangement links TRBV11-2 to TRBJ2-5, with 14 bases lining up with TRBD2. The CDR3 contains 17 residues. V gave up 4 bases and J gave up 0 bases; unmatched junction bases: 4. The germline gives CDR1 SGHAT, CDR2 FQNNGV. CDR3 region: CASSSGLAGGYQETQYF. The CDR3 DNA follows: TGTGCCAGCAGCTCAGGACTAGCGGGGGGCTACCAAGAGACCCAGTACTTC.

This chain links TRBV25-1 with TRBJ1-1; D is unclear. The CDR3 is made up of 15 amino acids. V was trimmed by 6 bases and J by 1 base, leaving 15 bases between them. Per germline, CDR1 MGHDK and CDR2 SYGVNS. The CDR3 DNA is TGTGCCAGCAGAGGGAATACACCCCCGAACACTGAAGCTTTCTTT. Translation gives CASRGNTPPNTEAFF.

The chain is built from TRBV4-1 and TRBJ2-1; the match to TRBD2 covers 8 bases. V was pared by 1 base and J by 6 bases, with 17 bases of the junction left unmatched. The CDR3 runs 19 residues. Germline V lookup: CDR1 MGHRA, CDR2 YSYEKL. CDR3 nucleotide sequence: TGCGCCAGCAGCCAAGTCCCTCCTCCGGCCGGGGGGGCCGGCAATGAGCAGTTCTTC. Translation: CASSQVPPPAGGAGNEQFF.

The V gene is TRBV9, the J gene TRBJ1-6; D gene uncertain. Looked up from germline, CDR1 is SGDLS and CDR2 is YYNGEE. CDR3 size: 13 residues. V was clipped by 1 base and J by 10 bases, with 9 bases between them. The CDR3 reads CASSVRPESPLHF. The CDR3, as DNA: TGTGCCAGCAGCGTACGCCCGGAGTCACCCCTCCACTTT.

The chain couples TRBV20-1 to TRBJ2-1; 7 bases agree with TRBD2. With V trimmed by 6 bases and J by 10 bases, 18 bases remained unmatched. The CDR3 has 15 amino acids. CDR1 and CDR2 (germline): DFQATT, SNEGSKA (reference sequence). The CDR3 nucleotides are TGCAGTGCCACCTCATCCACAGAAGCGGGACTAGAGCAGTTCTTC. This sequence encodes CSATSSTEAGLEQFF.

In nucleotides, the CDR3 is TGTGCCAGCAGCCTCGGAGGGGGACAGGGGGCGCGGAACTATGGCTACACCTTC. Amino acid sequence: CASSLGGGQGARNYGYTF. The chain employs TRBV11-2 and TRBJ1-2, with TRBD1 matching over 12 bases. Trimming removed 5 bases from V and 2 bases from J; junction bases left unmatched: 12. CDR1 is SGHAT, CDR2 FQNNGV, per germline. This CDR3 has 18 amino acids.

The chain recombines TRBV6-2 or TRBV6-3 with TRBJ1-1, with D maybe TRBD1 (5 bases). Germline CDR1 reads MNHEY; CDR2 reads SVGEGT. The V and J ends lost 7 bases and 0 bases respectively, with 15 bases between them. The CDR3 is 15 residues long. CDR3 region: CASTLYQTVNTEAFF. The CDR3 nucleotides are TGTGCCAGCACGCTGTATCAGACAGTGAACACTGAAGCTTTCTTT.

This chain links TRBV6-1 with TRBJ2-3; the D call may be TRBD1 or TRBD2 (5 bases each). Germline V lookup: CDR1 MNHNS, CDR2 SASEGT. The CDR3 has 14 residues. V lost 4 bases to trimming and J lost 8 bases, with 16 bases between them. The CDR3 here is CASSVLPRGGTQYF. DNA of the CDR3: TGTGCCAGCAGTGTTTTGCCACGTGGGGGTACGCAGTATTTT.

The rearrangement uses TRBV7-2 and TRBJ2-5; 9 positions match TRBD1. The CDR3 extends over 16 amino acids. The V gene end was trimmed by 4 bases and the J gene end by 4 bases; junction bases not matched to a gene: 10. CDR1 and CDR2 from the germline V gene are SGHTA and FQGNSA. CDR3 residues: CASSSGTGTKRETQYF. The CDR3 coding sequence is TGTGCCAGCAGCTCCGGGACAGGGACGAAGAGAGAGACCCAGTACTTC.

The CDR3 DNA reads as TGTGCCAGCAGGGGACAGGGTGTGGCCAATCAGCCCCAGCATTTT. Protein product: CASRGQGVANQPQHF. The chain carries TRBV25-1 and TRBJ1-5; TRBD1 matches at 9 bases. This CDR3 is 15 amino acids long. Germline CDR1 reads MGHDK; CDR2 reads SYGVNS. J gave up 3 bases and V 6 bases, and 6 bases lay outside the gene matches.

The chain joins TRBV13 to TRBJ2-1; D is ambiguous. CDR1 PRHDT and CDR2 FYEKMQ come from the germline V gene (reference sequence). V was clipped by 7 bases and J by 11 bases, with 18 bases between them. This CDR3 spans 13 amino acids. The CDR3 nucleotides are TGTGCCAGCACCCAGAGTAGGGCTCTCAAGCAGTTCTTC. The encoded protein is CASTQSRALKQFF.

The DNA for the CDR3 is TGTGCCAGCAGCCGCAATAGACTAGTAGGCACAGATACGCAGTATTTT. The encoded protein is CASSRNRLVGTDTQYF. The chain employs TRBV4-2 and TRBJ2-3, with D tentatively TRBD2 (6 bases). Looked up from germline, CDR1 is LGHNA and CDR2 is YNFKEQ. CDR3 length: 16 amino acids. Trimming left V 4 bases short and J 1 base short, with 15 bases between.

The chain recombines TRBV7-2 with TRBJ2-3, with TRBD2 as a possible D gene (6 bases). V gave up 1 base and J gave up 14 bases, with 13 bases separating them. Germline-derived CDR1 and CDR2 are SGHTA and FQGNSA. The CDR3 has 12 amino acids. CDR3 in DNA: TGTGCCAGCAGCTTAGTTCAGCTGGGAGGGTATTTT. Translated, it gives CASSLVQLGGYF.

This clonotype was seen repeatedly, ten times or more. The chain recombines TRBV7-3 with TRBJ2-1, with D maybe TRBD1 (5 bases). This CDR3 has 15 residues. Trimming pared 5 bases from V and 1 base from J, leaving 12 bases between. Germline V gene data show CDR1 as SGHTA and CDR2 as FQGTGA. CDR3 coding DNA: TGTGCCAGCAGCCCAGGGTCGGTGTCCTACAATGAGCAGTTCTTC. Protein product: CASSPGSVSYNEQFF.

This sequence joins TRBV2 and TRBJ2-1, with TRBD2 as a possible D gene (6 bases). Per germline, CDR1 SNHLY and CDR2 FYNNEI. V was pared by 4 bases and J by 4 bases, with 11 bases between. The CDR3 sequence is 14 residues long. CDR3 nucleotide sequence: TGTGCCAGCAGTGTGGCGGGAATTTACAATGAGCAGTTCTTC. Amino acids: CASSVAGIYNEQFF.

The gene calls are TRBV7-3 and TRBJ2-1; 9 nucleotides match TRBD2. Trimming at V came to 2 bases and at J to 10 bases, leaving 9 bases not matched to a gene. The CDR3 runs to 15 residues. Germline CDR1 SGHTA, CDR2 FQGTGA. CDR3 nucleotide sequence: TGTGCCAGCAGCTTAGGATCTAGCGGGGCGGCGGAGCAGTTCTTC. This gives the protein CASSLGSSGAAEQFF.

V is TRBV7-2 and J is TRBJ2-5; 7 nucleotides line up with TRBD1. The CDR3 has 15 residues. Germline assignment: CDR1 SGHTA and CDR2 FQGNSA. The ends lost 4 bases at V and 2 bases at J; junction bases unmatched: 7. The CDR3 region has the DNA TGTGCCAGCAGCTCAGGGGACAGCTATCAAGAGACCCAGTACTTC. Its protein is CASSSGDSYQETQYF.

This clonotype has a handful of counts. The gene calls are TRBV7-2 and TRBJ2-4; possible D gene TRBD1, 6 bases. The CDR3 runs to 14 residues. V lost 5 bases and J 4 bases, leaving 12 bases between the germline ends. Germline-derived CDR1 and CDR2 are SGHTA and FQGNSA. As DNA, the CDR3 is TGTGCCAGCAGCACGGACAGACAGAAAAACATTCAGTACTTC. This encodes CASSTDRQKNIQYF.

This clonotype appeared a few times. V is TRBV6-2 or TRBV6-3 and J is TRBJ2-5, with TRBD2 matching 10 bases. Germline values: CDR1 MNHEY, CDR2 SVGEGT. With V trimmed by 6 bases and J by 0 bases, 4 bases remained unmatched. The CDR3 consists of 15 residues. The CDR3 DNA reads as TGTGCCAGCAGACTAGCGGGACAATACCAAGAGACCCAGTACTTC. Translating it yields CASRLAGQYQETQYF.

This clonotype was seen only a few times. This chain connects TRBV6-2 or TRBV6-3 to TRBJ2-3; possible D gene TRBD1, 5 bases. The V gene lost 5 bases and the J gene lost 4 bases, with 16 bases spanning the gap. Germline V gives CDR1 MNHEY, CDR2 SVGEGT. The CDR3 contains 15 residues. For the CDR3, the DNA is TGTGCCAGCAGTACATCCGGGCTACAGGCAGATACGCAGTATTTT. Translated, it gives CASSTSGLQADTQYF.

This clonotype was found a few times. Here the CDR3 reads CASSFFPGTGNGYTF. The CDR3 DNA reads TGCGCCAGCAGCTTCTTCCCCGGGACAGGGAATGGCTACACCTTC. This sequence joins TRBV5-1 and TRBJ1-2; 9 bases are shared with TRBD1. Unmatched junction bases numbered 8, after V lost 2 bases and J lost 6 bases. The CDR3 has 15 amino acids. Germline loops: CDR1 SGHRS, CDR2 YFSETQ.

The V gene is TRBV6-5, the J gene TRBJ1-2; possibly TRBD1 for D (5 bases). The CDR3 loop spans 15 amino acids. Looked up from germline, CDR1 is MNHEY and CDR2 is SVGAGI. CDR3 in DNA: TGTGCGGCCTTGGGCTCTCCGGGGACTGGGGGGGGCTACACCTTC. It encodes CAALGSPGTGGGYTF.